These 3 T cell receptor beta chains originate from one sample sequenced in a study of blood T cell repertoires in COVID-19. Some clones are missing from TCRdb's copy, which holds only in-frame ones; the method was immunoSEQ multiplex PCR. The sample lists 250,000 to 350,000 clones, around 89% occurring once. Material for sequencing was peripheral blood. These receptors were taken from a woman in her sixties with acute or convalescent COVID-19.

The chain carries TRBV4-1 and TRBJ2-1; weak D call: TRBD2 (6 bases). Germline CDR1 and CDR2: MGHRA and YSYEKL. This CDR3 has 15 residues. V gave up 4 bases and J gave up 3 bases, with 13 bases separating them. The CDR3 DNA follows: TGCGCCAGCAGCCCTCGGGAGCTGGGCTACAATGAGCAGTTCTTC. This codes for CASSPRELGYNEQFF.

The chain couples TRBV24-1 to TRBJ2-1; a weak D match, TRBD1 (5 bases). V lost 7 bases to trimming and J lost 2 bases, with 14 bases between them. The length of the CDR3 is 15 residues. Germline V gene sequence: CDR1 KGHDR, CDR2 SFDVKD. CDR3 DNA sequence: TGTGCCACCAGCCAAGGACAAATAACCTACAATGAGCAGTTCTTC. It codes for CATSQGQITYNEQFF.

The chain's CDR3 is CASSFGGSNTEAFF. The CDR3 DNA reads as TGTGCCAGCAGTTTTGGGGGCTCTAACACTGAAGCTTTCTTT. The chain combines TRBV28 with TRBJ1-1; D perhaps matches TRBD1 (6 bases). The germline gives CDR1 MDHEN, CDR2 SYDVKM. This CDR3 is 14 amino acids long. V was shortened by 3 bases and J by 2 bases, with 10 bases between the two germline ends.